Only a few counts were recorded for the clone carrying this T cell receptor beta chain. The antigen is undetermined. The data belong to a study of blood T cells in healthy people across ages. Overall study results and limits: Getting older went along with TCR beta diversity per million T cells dropping roughly linearly.

Then a second PCR, running roughly 7 to 11 cycles, was carried out with a sample-barcoded 5' primer and a J-beta primer mix. Every sample produced at least 2.5 million CDR3-containing paired-end reads. TCRdb processed the 5' RACE reads anew with MiXCR; each CDR3 protein has one entry. The repertoire has some 1,500,000 distinct CDR3 sequences, approximately 39% of them found once; the top ten carry about 3.8%. Per-sample PBMC isolation yielded at least 6 million cells. The germline CDR1 and CDR2 sequences are DFQATT and SNEGSKA (reference sequence). The CDR3 extends over 14 amino acids. V was pared by 0 bases and J by 5 bases, with 6 bases of the junction left unmatched.

The receptor was derived from a young woman in good health. This chain links TRBV20-1 with TRBJ1-1, with 7 bases lining up with TRBD1. The sample consisted of blood. The CDR3 reads CSARDAGGGTEAFF. The CDR3 nucleotides read TGCAGTGCTAGAGATGCAGGGGGGGGAACTGAAGCTTTCTTT.